The 19 T cell receptor beta chains below were found in one sample sequenced in a study of neurological immune-mediated disorders (dated by TCRdb to about 2019). Library construction relied on 5' RACE. Sequencing instrument: Illumina HiSeq 2500. TCRdb itself trimmed the public reads at Q25 with fastp, ran MiXCR and retained productive beta chains. Under each unique CDR3 protein, matching rows form one entry showing the most common genes and DNA. Within this sample are about 74,000 distinct CDR3 sequences, with 5.2% of them counted one time only. The biggest ten clones account for 7.4% of the sample. Sequencing was performed on PBMCs. Receptor source: a man younger than 35 with multiple sclerosis.

In its sample, this clonotype was seen many times. J is TRBJ2-3 and V is TRBV12-5; D perhaps matches TRBD1 (5 bases). CDR1 and CDR2 (germline): LGHNT, FRNRAP. The V gene lost 2 bases and the J gene lost 6 bases, with 9 bases spanning the gap. The CDR3 is 13 residues long. CDR3 DNA sequence: TGTGCTAGTGGTTTGAGTGGGGCTGATACGCAGTATTTT. This encodes CASGLSGADTQYF.

The table lists this clonotype with many counts. The chain carries TRBV20-1 and TRBJ1-6; D is perhaps TRBD1 (5 bases). There are 17 residues in the CDR3. V was trimmed by 0 bases and J by 7 bases, leaving 19 bases between them. Germline lookup yields CDR1 DFQATT and CDR2 SNEGSKA (reference sequence). CDR3 in DNA: TGCAGTGCTAGAGACAGGGTGTCGGACGCTGAGAATTCACCCCTCCACTTT. It specifies CSARDRVSDAENSPLHF.

This clonotype was counted ten times or more. A much larger clone differs from this one at a single base, so this may be a read error. The rearrangement uses TRBV10-3 and TRBJ1-6, with D hard to call. Germline CDR1 reads ENHRY; CDR2 reads SYGVKD. The CDR3 covers 14 residues. V was trimmed by 7 bases and J by 5 bases, leaving 12 bases between them. CDR3: CAITEQINNSPLHF. The CDR3 DNA reads TGTGCCATCACCGAACAGATTAATAATTCACCCCTCCACTTT.

This clonotype was seen ten or more times. The chain recombines TRBV12-3 or TRBV12-4 with TRBJ2-7, with D possibly matching TRBD1 (6 bases). V shed 2 bases and J shed 4 bases, with 12 bases lying between them. This CDR3 has 14 residues. CDR3 sequence: CASSLTGQGYEQYF. DNA of the CDR3: TGTGCCAGCAGTTTAACGGGGCAGGGGTACGAGCAGTACTTC.

This clonotype was observed at least ten times. V usage is TRBV5-1 and J usage is TRBJ2-1; D is perhaps TRBD1 (5 bases). The V end was cut by 0 bases, the J end by 0 bases, with 7 bases between. Looked up from germline, CDR1 is SGHRS and CDR2 is YFSETQ. CDR3 length: 15 residues. CDR3 coding DNA: TGCGCCAGCAGCTTGGGGGGCAGCTCCTACAATGAGCAGTTCTTC. It yields the protein CASSLGGSSYNEQFF.

This clonotype has a count of ten or more. The rearrangement links TRBV5-1 to TRBJ2-3, with a weak D call TRBD1 (6 bases). This CDR3 spans 15 amino acids. In germline, CDR1 is SGHRS, CDR2 YFSETQ. V lost 5 bases, J lost 2 bases, and 15 bases lay in between. The DNA for the CDR3 is TGCGCCAGCAGAGATCCGGGACAACACACAGATACGCAGTATTTT. The encoded protein is CASRDPGQHTDTQYF.

This clonotype came up many times. The chain links TRBV6-2 or TRBV6-3 to TRBJ2-5, with 12 bases matching TRBD1. CDR1 MNHEY and CDR2 SVGEGT come from the germline V gene. CDR3 length equals 18 residues. The V gene end was trimmed by 2 bases and the J gene end by 1 base; junction bases not matched to a gene: 8. CDR3 protein: CASSYTKKGQGAQETQYF. CDR3 bases: TGTGCCAGCAGTTACACCAAAAAGGGACAGGGGGCCCAAGAGACCCAGTACTTC.

This clonotype has at least ten counts. This sequence joins TRBV28 and TRBJ2-5; maybe TRBD2 (7 bases). The CDR3 contains 15 residues. The V end lost 6 bases, the J end lost 0 bases, and 14 bases lay between the germline ends. Germline values: CDR1 MDHEN, CDR2 SYDVKM. The CDR3 spells CASSPLGGHQETQYF. The CDR3 DNA follows: TGTGCCAGCAGCCCCCTGGGGGGGCACCAAGAGACCCAGTACTTC.

This clonotype was counted between two and nine times. CDR3 loop: CASSLDSGGAFEQFF. CDR3 in DNA: TGTGCCAGCAGCTTGGATAGCGGGGGGGCGTTTGAGCAGTTCTTC. This chain connects TRBV7-3 to TRBJ2-1, with TRBD2 matching over 11 bases. The CDR3 extends over 15 amino acids. Germline values: CDR1 SGHTA, CDR2 FQGTGA. The trim removed 3 bases at V and 9 bases at J, leaving 7 bases unmatched.

This clonotype was observed many times. This chain connects TRBV5-1 to TRBJ2-3; 12 bases align to TRBD1. The germline V gene encodes CDR1 SGHRS and CDR2 YFSETQ. The CDR3 contains 17 residues. V shed 0 bases and J 5 bases; nucleotides not matched to a gene: 7. The CDR3 DNA is TGCGCCAGCAGCTTGGCGCCCGGGACAGGGGGCAGAGATACGCAGTATTTT. Translation: CASSLAPGTGGRDTQYF.

This clonotype came up many times. The V and J genes are TRBV10-3 and TRBJ2-7; 8 bases line up with TRBD1. Looked up from germline, CDR1 is ENHRY and CDR2 is SYGVKD. This CDR3 region has 17 residues. With 10 bases clipped from V and 3 bases from J, the junction kept 20 bases outside the gene matches. The chain's CDR3 is CATNGRRAGTGYYEQYF. The CDR3 bases are TGTGCCACAAACGGCCGACGGGCCGGGACAGGCTACTACGAGCAGTACTTC.

This clonotype was counted many times. The chain has TRBV5-1 and TRBJ1-1; TRBD1 agrees at 12 bases. This CDR3 contains 16 residues. Per germline, CDR1 SGHRS and CDR2 YFSETQ. The V gene end was trimmed by 0 bases and the J gene end by 10 bases; junction bases not matched to a gene: 10. The CDR3 DNA reads as TGCGCCAGCAGCTTGGGGGACAGGGGGCATGGGACTCGAGCTTTCTTT. Residues: CASSLGDRGHGTRAFF.

About this clonotype itself: A read error may explain this, as a much larger clone is one base away. J is TRBJ2-7 and V is TRBV20-1; D is undetermined. With 2 bases removed from V and 4 bases from J, the gap between germline ends came to 9 bases. Germline lookup yields CDR1 DFQATT and CDR2 SNEGSKA (reference sequence). The CDR3 is made up of 12 amino acids. The CDR3 loop is CSARWKTYEQYF. The CDR3 DNA reads TGCAGTGCTAGATGGAAAACGTACGAGCAGTACTTC.

The rearrangement links TRBV2 to TRBJ2-7, with D uncertain. The CDR3 spans 14 residues. V was trimmed by 1 base and J by 5 bases, leaving 12 bases between them. Germline CDR1 SNHLY, CDR2 FYNNEI. In nucleotides, the CDR3 is TGTGCCAGCAGTGAAGAAACTGGGGTCGACGAGCAGTACGTC. It translates to CASSEETGVDEQYV.

As DNA, the CDR3 is TGTGCCACCAGCAGAGATCGGGATTCACCCCTCCACTTT. Residues: CATSRDRDSPLHF. The rearrangement joins TRBV15 to TRBJ1-6; the D is unclear. CDR1 is LNHNV and CDR2 is YYDKDF in the germline V gene (reference sequence). V lost 0 bases, J lost 8 bases, and 5 bases lay in between. This CDR3 has 13 residues.

The table lists this clonotype with many counts. The chain recombines TRBV9 with TRBJ2-2; TRBD2 aligns across 7 bases. Trimming took 0 bases from V and 1 from J; bases not matched to a gene: 3. CDR1 is SGDLS, CDR2 YYNGEE, per germline. CDR3 length: 16 amino acids. CDR3 amino acids: CASSVGGGLNTGELFF. CDR3 nucleotide sequence: TGTGCCAGCAGCGTAGGCGGGGGATTGAACACCGGGGAGCTGTTTTTT.

This clonotype was detected only a few times. The chain carries TRBV18 and TRBJ1-1; D gene unclear. Looked up from germline, CDR1 is KGHSH and CDR2 is LQKENI. The CDR3 length is 13 residues. V was shortened by 5 bases and J by 0 bases, with 7 bases between the two germline ends. The CDR3 sequence is CASSFALNTEAFF. For the CDR3, the DNA is TGTGCCAGCTCATTCGCGCTGAACACTGAAGCTTTCTTT.

This clonotype was detected many times. DNA of the CDR3: TGCGCCAGCAGTGATTCGCCGGCAGGGTCATTCACCGGGGAGCTGTTTTTT. It encodes CASSDSPAGSFTGELFF. This sequence joins TRBV10-2 and TRBJ2-2, with D possibly being TRBD1 (5 bases). The germline V gene encodes CDR1 WSHSY and CDR2 SAAADI. Trimming took off 3 bases at V and 4 bases at J, with 18 bases between the two ends. This CDR3 contains 17 residues.

This clonotype occurred many times. The chain links TRBV5-1 to TRBJ2-1, with D possibly matching TRBD2 (5 bases). The germline CDR1 and CDR2 sequences are SGHRS and YFSETQ. The CDR3 has 14 amino acids. Trimming shortened V by 5 bases and J by 0 bases, and 9 bases separated the two germline ends. The DNA for the CDR3 is TGCGCCAGCAGTGTTGAGGGCTCCTACAATGAGCAGTTCTTC. This translates into CASSVEGSYNEQFF.